Reported below is one T cell receptor (beta chain). What it binds is unknown. This entry is derived from a study of T cell responses to AZD1222 COVID-19 vaccine. TCRdb's copy holds only in-frame clones and misses some; the assay was immunoSEQ multiplex PCR. This table has some 180,000 clones, around nine tenths appearing once. Germline-derived CDR1 and CDR2 are SEHNR and FQNEAQ (reference sequence). Trimming took off 6 bases at V and 0 bases at J, with 5 bases between the two ends. The CDR3 totals 12 residues. Study-wide points: Most donors were white British, females outnumbered males, and clonal diversity was possibly underestimated.

V usage is TRBV7-9 and J usage is TRBJ1-1, with D unclear. The sample in question was peripheral blood, obtained on day 0 of AZD1222 vaccination. The sequence was collected from an adult in good health. The CDR3 loop reads CASRDLNTEAFF. The CDR3 bases are TGTGCCAGCAGGGACCTGAACACTGAAGCTTTCTTT.